This T cell receptor (beta chain) was identified during a study of identical twins. Regarding this clonotype: What it binds is unknown. This may come from a read error, since a much larger clone is one base off.

With template switching, a universal primer site was added, and the cDNA carried unique molecular identifiers. One entry per CDR3 protein results from TCRdb running MiXCR on the 5' RACE reads. Of some 300,000 distinct CDR3 sequences in the sample, approximately 13% were seen once. Study-wide results and limits: Twin-shared out-of-frame alpha sequences were enriched for low generation probability. Sequences that were beta out-of-frame showed weaker excess twin sharing.

These data are also associated with another study on yellow fever vaccine responses in identical twins.

Sequenced input: CD8+ T cells sorted from blood. This receptor was identified in a woman in her late teens or twenties in good health.

DNA for the CDR3: TGTGCCAGCAGTGACCGCAGCACCGGGGAGCTGTTTTTT. This codes for CASSDRSTGELFF. The chain combines TRBV6-4 with TRBJ2-2; D is uncertain. The CDR3 spans 13 residues. With 2 bases removed from V and 4 bases from J, the gap between germline ends came to 5 bases. The germline CDR1 and CDR2 sequences are MRHNA and SNTAGT.